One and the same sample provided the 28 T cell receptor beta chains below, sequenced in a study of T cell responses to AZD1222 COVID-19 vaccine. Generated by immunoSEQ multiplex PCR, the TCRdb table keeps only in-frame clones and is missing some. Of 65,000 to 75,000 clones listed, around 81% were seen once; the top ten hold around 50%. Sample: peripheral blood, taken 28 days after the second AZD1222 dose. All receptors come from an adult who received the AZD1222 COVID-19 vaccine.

CDR3 DNA sequence: TGCGCCAGCAGCCAAGATTACAGAGACTACGAGCAGTACTTC. Translated, it gives CASSQDYRDYEQYF. The chain uses TRBV4-3 and TRBJ2-7; D gene uncertain. CDR3 size: 14 residues. Germline V lookup: CDR1 LGHNA, CDR2 YSLEER. V dropped 0 bases and J dropped 3 bases, with 9 bases sitting between them.

The CDR3 protein is CAISDVGQGQETQYF. The CDR3 DNA sequence: TGTGCCATCAGTGATGTCGGACAGGGTCAAGAGACCCAGTACTTC. This chain uses TRBV10-3 with TRBJ2-5, with 8 bases aligning to TRBD1. The CDR3 has 15 residues. V lost 3 bases to trimming and J lost 2 bases; unmatched junction nucleotides: 5. The germline V gene has CDR1 ENHRY and CDR2 SYGVKD.

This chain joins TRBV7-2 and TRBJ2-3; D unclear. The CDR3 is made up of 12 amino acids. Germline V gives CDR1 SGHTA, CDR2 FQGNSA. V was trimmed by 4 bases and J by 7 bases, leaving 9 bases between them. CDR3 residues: CASSSNTYTQYF. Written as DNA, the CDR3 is TGTGCCAGCAGCTCGAACACTTATACGCAGTATTTT.

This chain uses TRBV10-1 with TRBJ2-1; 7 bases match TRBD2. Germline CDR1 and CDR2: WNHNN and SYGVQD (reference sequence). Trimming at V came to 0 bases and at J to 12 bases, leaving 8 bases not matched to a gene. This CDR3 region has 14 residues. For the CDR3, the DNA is TGCGCCAGCAGTGAGTCCTCAACGGGGGGATCGCAGTTCTTC. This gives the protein CASSESSTGGSQFF.

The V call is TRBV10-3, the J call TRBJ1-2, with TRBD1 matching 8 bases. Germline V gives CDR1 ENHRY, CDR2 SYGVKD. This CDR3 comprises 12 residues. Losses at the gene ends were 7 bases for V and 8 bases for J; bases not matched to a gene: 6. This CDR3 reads CAIKTTGDGYTF. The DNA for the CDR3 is TGTGCCATCAAGACGACAGGGGACGGCTACACCTTC.

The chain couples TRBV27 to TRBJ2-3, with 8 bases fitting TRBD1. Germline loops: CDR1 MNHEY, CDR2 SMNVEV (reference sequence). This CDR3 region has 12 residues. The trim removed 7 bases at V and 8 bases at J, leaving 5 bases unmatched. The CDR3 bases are TGTGCCAGCACCGAACAGGGGGGTACGCAGTATTTT. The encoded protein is CASTEQGGTQYF.

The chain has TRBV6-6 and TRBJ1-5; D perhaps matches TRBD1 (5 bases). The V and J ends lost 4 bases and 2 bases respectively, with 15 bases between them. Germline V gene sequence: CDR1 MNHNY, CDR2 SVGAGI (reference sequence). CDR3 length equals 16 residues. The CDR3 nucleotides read TGTGCCAGCAGTTTGGGACTAGCGGGTGGCAATCAGCCCCAGCATTTT. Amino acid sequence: CASSLGLAGGNQPQHF.

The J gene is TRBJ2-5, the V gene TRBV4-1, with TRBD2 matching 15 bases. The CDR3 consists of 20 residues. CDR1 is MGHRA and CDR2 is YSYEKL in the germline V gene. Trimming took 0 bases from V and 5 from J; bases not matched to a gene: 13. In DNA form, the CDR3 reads TGCGCCAGCAGCCAAGAGGACAGTCCGGGACTAGCGGGAGGAATGGAGACCCAGTACTTC. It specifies CASSQEDSPGLAGGMETQYF.

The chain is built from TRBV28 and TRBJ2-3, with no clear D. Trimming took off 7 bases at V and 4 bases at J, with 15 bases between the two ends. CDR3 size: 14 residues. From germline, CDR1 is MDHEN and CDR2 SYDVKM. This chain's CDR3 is CASNPVDISDTQYF. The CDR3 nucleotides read TGTGCCAGCAACCCAGTGGATATCTCAGATACGCAGTATTTT.

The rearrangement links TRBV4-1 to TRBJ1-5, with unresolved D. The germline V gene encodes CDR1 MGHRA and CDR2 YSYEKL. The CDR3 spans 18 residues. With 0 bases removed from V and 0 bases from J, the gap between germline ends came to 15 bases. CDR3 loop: CASSQEPPVSHSNQPQHF. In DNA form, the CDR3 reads TGCGCCAGCAGCCAAGAGCCCCCAGTAAGCCATAGCAATCAGCCCCAGCATTTT.

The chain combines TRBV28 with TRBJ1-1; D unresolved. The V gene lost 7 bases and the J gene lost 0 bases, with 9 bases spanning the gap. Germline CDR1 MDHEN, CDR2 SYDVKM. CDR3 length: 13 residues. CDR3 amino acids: CASMGSMNTEAFF. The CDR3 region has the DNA TGTGCCAGCATGGGTTCAATGAACACTGAAGCTTTCTTT.

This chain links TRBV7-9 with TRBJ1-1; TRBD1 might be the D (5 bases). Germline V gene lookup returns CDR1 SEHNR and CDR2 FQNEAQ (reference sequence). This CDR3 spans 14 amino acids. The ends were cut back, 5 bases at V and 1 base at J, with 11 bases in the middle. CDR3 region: CASSRRVGNTEAFF. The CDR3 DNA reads TGTGCCAGCAGCCGCAGGGTGGGGAACACTGAAGCTTTCTTT.

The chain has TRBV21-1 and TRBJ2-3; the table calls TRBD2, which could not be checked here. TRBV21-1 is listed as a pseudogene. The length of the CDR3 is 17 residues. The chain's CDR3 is CASSKLIAGPGTDTQYF. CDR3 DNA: TGTGCCAGCAGCAAACTGATAGCGGGACCAGGCACAGATACGCAGTATTTT.

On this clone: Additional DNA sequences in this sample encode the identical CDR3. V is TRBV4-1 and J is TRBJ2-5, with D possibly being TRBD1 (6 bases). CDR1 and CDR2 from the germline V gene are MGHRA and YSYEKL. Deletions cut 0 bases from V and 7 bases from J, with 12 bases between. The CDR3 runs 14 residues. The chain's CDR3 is CASSQDGGPGTQYF. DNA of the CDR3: TGCGCCAGCAGCCAAGATGGGGGCCCTGGGACCCAGTACTTC.

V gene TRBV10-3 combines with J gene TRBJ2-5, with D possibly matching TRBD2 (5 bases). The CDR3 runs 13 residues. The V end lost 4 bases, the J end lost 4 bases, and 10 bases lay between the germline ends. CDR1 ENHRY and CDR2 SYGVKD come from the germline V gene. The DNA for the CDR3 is TGTGCCATCAGTGGAAATGAGGGAGAGACCCAGTACTTC. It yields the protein CAISGNEGETQYF.

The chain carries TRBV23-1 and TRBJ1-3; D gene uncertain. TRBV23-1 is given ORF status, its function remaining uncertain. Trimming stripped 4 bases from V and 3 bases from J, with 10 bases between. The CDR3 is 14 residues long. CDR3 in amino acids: CASSPPGSGNTIYF. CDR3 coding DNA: TGCGCCAGCAGTCCCCCGGGAAGTGGAAACACCATATATTTT.

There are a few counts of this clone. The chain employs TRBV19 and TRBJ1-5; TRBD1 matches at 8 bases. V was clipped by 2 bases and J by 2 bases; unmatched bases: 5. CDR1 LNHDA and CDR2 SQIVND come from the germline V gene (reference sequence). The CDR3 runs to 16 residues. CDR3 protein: CASSITGQGRNQPQHF. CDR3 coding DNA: TGTGCCAGTAGTATAACTGGACAGGGACGCAATCAGCCCCAGCATTTT.

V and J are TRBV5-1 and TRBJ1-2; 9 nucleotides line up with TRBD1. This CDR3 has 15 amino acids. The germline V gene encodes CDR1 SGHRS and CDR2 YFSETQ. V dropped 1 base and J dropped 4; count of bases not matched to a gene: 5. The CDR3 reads CASSLTTGGSYGYTF. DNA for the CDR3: TGCGCCAGCAGCTTGACGACAGGGGGGAGCTATGGCTACACCTTC.

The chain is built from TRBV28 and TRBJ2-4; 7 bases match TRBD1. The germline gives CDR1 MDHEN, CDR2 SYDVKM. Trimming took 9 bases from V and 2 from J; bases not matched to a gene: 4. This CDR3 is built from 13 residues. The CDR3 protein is CASVQGTKNIQYF. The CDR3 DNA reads TGTGCCAGTGTACAGGGGACCAAAAACATTCAGTACTTC.

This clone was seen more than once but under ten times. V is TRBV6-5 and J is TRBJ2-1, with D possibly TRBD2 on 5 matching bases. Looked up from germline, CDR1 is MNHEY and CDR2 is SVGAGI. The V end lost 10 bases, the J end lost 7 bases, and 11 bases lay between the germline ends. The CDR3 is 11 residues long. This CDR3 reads CATRGKNEQFF. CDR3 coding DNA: TGTGCCACCCGGGGAAAAAATGAGCAGTTCTTC.

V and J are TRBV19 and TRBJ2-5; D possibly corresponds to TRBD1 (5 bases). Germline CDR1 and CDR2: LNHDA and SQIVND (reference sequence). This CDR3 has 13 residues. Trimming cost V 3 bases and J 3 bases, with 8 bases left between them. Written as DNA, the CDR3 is TGTGCCAGTAGTATCGGCAGGGAAGAGACCCAGTACTTC. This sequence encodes CASSIGREETQYF.

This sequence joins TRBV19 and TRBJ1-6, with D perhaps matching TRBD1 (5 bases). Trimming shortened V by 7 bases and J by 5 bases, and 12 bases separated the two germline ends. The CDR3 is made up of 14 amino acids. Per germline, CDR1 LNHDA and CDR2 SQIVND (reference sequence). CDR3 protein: CASKRGIDNSPLHF. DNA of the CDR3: TGTGCCAGTAAAAGGGGAATCGATAATTCACCCCTCCACTTT.

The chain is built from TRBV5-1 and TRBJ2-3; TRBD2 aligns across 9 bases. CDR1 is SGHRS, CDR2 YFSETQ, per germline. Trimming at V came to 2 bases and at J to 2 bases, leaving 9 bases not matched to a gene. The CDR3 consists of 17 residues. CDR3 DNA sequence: TGCGCCAGCAGCTTCGGCGCGGGCGGGGGGGCCACAGATACGCAGTATTTT. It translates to CASSFGAGGGATDTQYF. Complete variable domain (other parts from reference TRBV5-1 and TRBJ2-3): KAGVTQTPRYLIKTRGQQVTLSCSPISGHRSVSWYQQTPGQGLQFLFEYFSETQRNKGNFPGRFSGRQFSNSRSEMNVSTLELGDSALYLCASSFGAGGGATDTQYFGPGTRLTVL.

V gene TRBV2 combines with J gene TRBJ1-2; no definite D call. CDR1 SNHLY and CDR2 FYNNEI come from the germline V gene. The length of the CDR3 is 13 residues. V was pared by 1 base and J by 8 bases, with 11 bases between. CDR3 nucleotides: TGTGCCAGCAGTGAAGAGAGCGCGAGCGGCTACACCTTC. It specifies CASSEESASGYTF. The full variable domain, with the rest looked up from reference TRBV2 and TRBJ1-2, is EPEVTQTPSHQVTQMGQEVILRCVPISNHLYFYWYRQILGQKVEFLVSFYNNEISEKSEIFDDQFSVERPDGSNFTLKIRSTKLEDSAMYFCASSEESASGYTFGSGTRLTVV.

DNA of the CDR3: TGTGCCACCAGTCGGGGGGGGACCGGAGATACGCAGTATTTT. This translates into CATSRGGTGDTQYF. The chain couples TRBV24-1 to TRBJ2-3; 8 nucleotides agree with TRBD2. CDR1 and CDR2 from the germline V gene are KGHDR and SFDVKD. Unmatched junction bases numbered 6, after V lost 6 bases and J lost 5 bases. The CDR3 has 14 residues.

The chain's CDR3 is CASSEASGVYRYEQYF. CDR3 DNA: TGTGCCAGCAGTGAAGCGTCAGGGGTTTATCGATACGAGCAGTACTTC. V is TRBV2 and J is TRBJ2-7, with D possibly being TRBD1 (6 bases). V was trimmed by 0 bases and J by 4 bases, leaving 16 bases between them. Germline lookup yields CDR1 SNHLY and CDR2 FYNNEI. The CDR3 consists of 16 residues.

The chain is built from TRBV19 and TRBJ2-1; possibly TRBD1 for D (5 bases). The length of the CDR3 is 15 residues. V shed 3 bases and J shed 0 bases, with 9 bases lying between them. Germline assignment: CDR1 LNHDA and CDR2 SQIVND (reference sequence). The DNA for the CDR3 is TGTGCCAGTAGTATGGACATAAGCTCCTACAATGAGCAGTTCTTC. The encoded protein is CASSMDISSYNEQFF. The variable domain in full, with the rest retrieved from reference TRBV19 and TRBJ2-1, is DGGITQSPKYLFRKEGQNVTLSCEQNLNHDAMYWYRQDPGQGLRLIYYSQIVNDFQKGDIAEGYSVSREKKESFPLTVTSAQKNPTAFYLCASSMDISSYNEQFFGPGTRLTVL.

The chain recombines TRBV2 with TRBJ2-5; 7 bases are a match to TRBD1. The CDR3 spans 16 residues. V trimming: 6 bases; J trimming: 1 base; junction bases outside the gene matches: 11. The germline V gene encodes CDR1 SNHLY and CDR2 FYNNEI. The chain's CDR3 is CASSAPTRDSQETQYF. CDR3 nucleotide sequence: TGTGCCAGCAGCGCACCTACCCGGGACAGCCAAGAGACCCAGTACTTC.